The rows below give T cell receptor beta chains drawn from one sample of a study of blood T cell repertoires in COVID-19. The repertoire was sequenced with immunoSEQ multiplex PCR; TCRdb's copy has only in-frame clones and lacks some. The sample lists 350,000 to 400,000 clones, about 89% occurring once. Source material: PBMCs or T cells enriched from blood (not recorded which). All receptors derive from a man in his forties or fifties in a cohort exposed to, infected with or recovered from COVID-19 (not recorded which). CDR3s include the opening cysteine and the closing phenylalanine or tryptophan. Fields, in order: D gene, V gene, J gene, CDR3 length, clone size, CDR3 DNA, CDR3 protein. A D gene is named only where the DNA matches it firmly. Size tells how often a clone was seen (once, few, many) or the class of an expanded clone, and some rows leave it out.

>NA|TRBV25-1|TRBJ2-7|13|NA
TGTGCCAGCAGTTCGACACCCGCCTACGAGCAGTACTTC
CASSSTPAYEQYF
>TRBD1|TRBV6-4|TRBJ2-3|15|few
TGTGCCAGCAGTGGGACAGGGGACGGGACAGATACGCAGTATTTT
CASSGTGDGTDTQYF
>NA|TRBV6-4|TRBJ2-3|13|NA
TGTGCCAGCAGTGGGACAGACACAGATACGCAGTATTTT
CASSGTDTDTQYF
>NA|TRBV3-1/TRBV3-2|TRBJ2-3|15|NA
TGTGCCAGCAGCCAAGGGGCGGGCTACACAGATACGCAGTATTTT
CASSQGAGYTDTQYF
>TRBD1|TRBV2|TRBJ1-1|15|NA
TGTGCCAGCAGTGGTCGAAGTGGAGACAGGGGGCAAGCTTTCTTT
CASSGRSGDRGQAFF
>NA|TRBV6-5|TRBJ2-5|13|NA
TGTGCCAGCAGTACGACACGCCAAGAGACCCAGTACTTC
CASSTTRQETQYF
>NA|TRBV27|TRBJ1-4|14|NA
TGTGCCAGCAGTTCCCAGGGTCCGTGGGAAAAACTGTTTTTT
CASSSQGPWEKLFF
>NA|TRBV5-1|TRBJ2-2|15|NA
TGCGCCAGCAGCTTGGAAGGGGCCGACACCGGGGAGCTGTTTTTT
CASSLEGADTGELFF
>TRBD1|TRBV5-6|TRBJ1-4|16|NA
TGTGCCAGCAGCGTGACGACAGGGGGAAATTATGAAAAACTGTTTTTT
CASSVTTGGNYEKLFF
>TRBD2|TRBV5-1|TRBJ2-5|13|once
TGCGCCAGCAGAGAACTAGCGGGGGAGACCCAGTACTTC
CASRELAGETQYF
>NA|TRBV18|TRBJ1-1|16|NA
TGTGCCAGCTCACCAGGCAACCCGGGGGTGAACACTGAAGCTTTCTTT
CASSPGNPGVNTEAFF
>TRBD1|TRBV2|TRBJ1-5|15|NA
TGTGCCAGCAGCAGGACAGGGTATAGCAATCAGCCCCAGCATTTT
CASSRTGYSNQPQHF
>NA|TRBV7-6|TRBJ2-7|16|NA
TGTGCCAGCAGCTTAGCGGGGGATAGCGGCCTAAGCGAGCAGTACTTC
CASSLAGDSGLSEQYF
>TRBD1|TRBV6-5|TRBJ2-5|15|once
TGTGCCAGCAGTTACGTGACAGGGGGCAGGGAGACCCAGTACTTC
CASSYVTGGRETQYF
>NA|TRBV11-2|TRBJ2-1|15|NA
TGTGCCAGCAGCGCGATGACTGGCTCCTACAATGAGCAGTTCTTC
CASSAMTGSYNEQFF
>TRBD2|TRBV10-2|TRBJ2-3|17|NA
TGCGCCAGCAGTGAGTCGGGACTAGCTGCTAGCACAGATACGCAGTATTTT
CASSESGLAASTDTQYF
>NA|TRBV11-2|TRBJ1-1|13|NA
TGTGCCAGCAGCTCGGACACGAACACTGAAGCTTTCTTT
CASSSDTNTEAFF
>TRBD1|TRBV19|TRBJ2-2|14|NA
TGTGCCAGCCGGGACAGGGGGCTTGCCGGGGAGCTGTTTTTT
CASRDRGLAGELFF
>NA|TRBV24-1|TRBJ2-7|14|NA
TGTGCCACCAGTGCCAGCCCAGGGTCCTACGAGCAGTACTTC
CATSASPGSYEQYF
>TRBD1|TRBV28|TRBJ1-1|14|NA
TGTGCCAGCATTACTGGGGACAGGAGGGCTGAAGCTTTCTTT
CASITGDRRAEAFF
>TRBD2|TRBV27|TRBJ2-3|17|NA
TGTGCCAGCAGTACTAGCGGGAGGGCCTCACGGGCAGATACGCAGTATTTT
CASSTSGRASRADTQYF
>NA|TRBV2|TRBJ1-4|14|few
TGTGCCAGCAGTGCGACAGGTGGGAATGAAAAACTGTTTTTT
CASSATGGNEKLFF
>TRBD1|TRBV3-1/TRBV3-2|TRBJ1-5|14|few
TGTGCCAGCAGCGACCGGGACAGGAATCAGCCCCAGCATTTT
CASSDRDRNQPQHF
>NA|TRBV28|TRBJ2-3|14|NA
TGTGCCAGCAGTTTTCCCCCTAGCACAGATACGCAGTATTTT
CASSFPPSTDTQYF